The 13 T cell receptor beta chains below were found in one sample sequenced in a study of multiple sclerosis patients with progressive multifocal leukoencephalopathy. Repertoires were generated with immunoSEQ multiplex PCR, while TCRdb's copy carries only in-frame clones and drops some. This sample has about 31,000 clones; about nine tenths occur once, and the top ten carry under 6%. This sample's time point: time of PML onset. The sample was PBMCs, taken from a patient treated with natalizumab. The receptors stem from a woman aged 40 to 49 with progressive multifocal leukoencephalopathy.

This clone was detected only a few times. The rearrangement links TRBV7-4 to TRBJ1-3; no clear D. CDR3 length: 10 residues. With 6 bases removed from V and 7 bases from J, the gap between germline ends came to 4 bases. Germline values: CDR1 SGHVT, CDR2 SQSDAQ. CDR3 sequence reads: CASRENTIYF. The CDR3 nucleotides read TGTGCCAGCAGGGAGAACACCATATATTTT.

This clone has a handful of counts. The chain is built from TRBV11-3 and TRBJ2-5, with 10 bases lining up with TRBD1. The V gene end was trimmed by 1 base and the J gene end by 7 bases; junction bases not matched to a gene: 0. There are 13 residues in the CDR3. Per germline, CDR1 SGHNT and CDR2 YENEEA. The CDR3 DNA reads TGTGCCAGCAGCTTAGGGGACAGGGGGACCCAGTACTTC. This codes for CASSLGDRGTQYF.

This clone has a single count. The rearrangement joins TRBV5-1 to TRBJ1-3; D might be TRBD1 (5 bases). This CDR3 region has 16 residues. Trimming removed 4 bases at V and 2 bases at J, with 16 bases between. Germline values: CDR1 SGHRS, CDR2 YFSETQ. For the CDR3, the DNA is TGCGCCAGCAGCCCGAATACGGGGGAAACTGGAAACACCATATATTTT. Translated, it gives CASSPNTGETGNTIYF.

This chain links TRBV30 with TRBJ2-1; tentative D call: TRBD2 (5 bases). Germline CDR1 and CDR2: GTSNPN and SVGIG (reference sequence). Trimming cost V 1 base and J 6 bases, with 10 bases left between them. The CDR3 covers 13 residues. The CDR3 coding sequence is TGTGCCTGGAGTGGAAGTAGCGCCAATGAGCAGTTCTTC. It specifies CAWSGSSANEQFF.

This chain uses TRBV18 with TRBJ2-7, with a possible D match to TRBD1 (6 bases). Deletions cut 3 bases from V and 4 bases from J, with 19 bases between. Germline V gene sequence: CDR1 KGHSH, CDR2 LQKENI. There are 16 residues in the CDR3. CDR3 coding DNA: TGTGCCAGCTCACCCGGGGTAGAGGGACAAATTTACGAGCAGTACTTC. Its protein product is CASSPGVEGQIYEQYF.

The chain uses TRBV28 and TRBJ2-1, with 7 bases aligning to TRBD2. Looked up from germline, CDR1 is MDHEN and CDR2 is SYDVKM. The CDR3 extends over 19 amino acids. J was trimmed by 2 bases and V by 10 bases; bases with no gene match: 23. CDR3 in DNA: TGTGCCACCGGAGTACTAGCGCCTGGGGAGAAGGGGCCCTACAATGAGCAGTTCTTC. This translates into CATGVLAPGEKGPYNEQFF.

This clone was seen only once. The rearrangement links TRBV2 to TRBJ2-6; D ambiguous. The CDR3 extends over 14 amino acids. Germline loops: CDR1 SNHLY, CDR2 FYNNEI. V lost 5 bases and J lost 0, with 5 bases in between. In DNA form, the CDR3 reads TGTGCCAGCAGTCTCAGCTCTGGGGCCAACGTCCTGACTTTC. It yields the protein CASSLSSGANVLTF.

J is TRBJ2-5 and V is TRBV4-2; no firm D call. V lost 0 bases, J lost 1 base, and 9 bases lay in between. The CDR3 loop spans 15 amino acids. From germline, CDR1 is LGHNA and CDR2 YNFKEQ. In DNA, the CDR3 is TGTGCCAGCAGCCAAGACCCACCGGCCCAAGAGACCCAGTACTTC. This sequence encodes CASSQDPPAQETQYF.

This chain joins TRBV6-5 and TRBJ1-1; D unresolved. CDR1 and CDR2 (germline): MNHEY, SVGAGI. The V gene lost 1 base and the J gene lost 8 bases, with 20 bases spanning the gap. The CDR3 sequence is 16 residues long. Here the CDR3 DNA reads TGTGCCAGCAGTTACTACCCCCCCCCGGGTACAAAGGAAGCTTTCTTT. This codes for CASSYYPPPGTKEAFF.

J is TRBJ2-3 and V is TRBV19; D possibly corresponds to TRBD1 (5 bases). CDR3 size: 13 residues. Germline CDR1 and CDR2: LNHDA and SQIVND (reference sequence). V dropped 5 bases and J dropped 5 bases, with 11 bases sitting between them. In DNA, the CDR3 is TGTGCCAGTAGTTCGCAGGGAAAAGATACGCAGTATTTT. Translation: CASSSQGKDTQYF.

The J gene is TRBJ2-2, the V gene TRBV18; 8 nucleotides align to TRBD1. Germline CDR1 reads KGHSH; CDR2 reads LQKENI. Trimming took 1 base from V and 4 from J; bases not matched to a gene: 5. The CDR3 loop spans 16 amino acids. CDR3 region: CASSPRETGGTGELFF. CDR3 nucleotides: TGTGCCAGCTCACCACGGGAAACAGGGGGCACCGGGGAGCTGTTTTTT.

The genes are TRBV11-2 and TRBJ1-4; D call uncertain. The germline V and J ends were trimmed by 5 bases and 8 bases, with 18 bases remaining between them. This CDR3 is built from 15 residues. CDR1 is SGHAT and CDR2 is FQNNGV in the germline V gene. The chain's CDR3 is CASSQIPNRVEKLFF. DNA for the CDR3: TGTGCCAGCAGCCAAATCCCAAACCGAGTGGAAAAACTGTTTTTT.

This clone is categorized as medium-sized. The DNA for the CDR3 is TGTGCCAGCAGTGAAGGCAGCGAGCAGTACTTC. It specifies CASSEGSEQYF. This rearrangement joins TRBV6-1 to TRBJ2-7; D is unclear. The CDR3 has 11 amino acids. Germline values: CDR1 MNHNS, CDR2 SASEGT. With 1 base removed from V and 6 bases from J, the gap between germline ends came to 4 bases.